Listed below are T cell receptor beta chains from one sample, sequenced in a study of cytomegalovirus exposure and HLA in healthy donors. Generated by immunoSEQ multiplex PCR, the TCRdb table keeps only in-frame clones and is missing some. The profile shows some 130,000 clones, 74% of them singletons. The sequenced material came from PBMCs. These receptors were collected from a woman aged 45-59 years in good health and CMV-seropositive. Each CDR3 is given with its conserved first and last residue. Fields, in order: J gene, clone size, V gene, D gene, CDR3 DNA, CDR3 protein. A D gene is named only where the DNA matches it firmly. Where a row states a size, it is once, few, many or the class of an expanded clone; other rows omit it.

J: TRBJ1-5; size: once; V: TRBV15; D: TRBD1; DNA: TGTGCCACCTCGACAGGGCAAAATCAGCCCCAGCATTTT; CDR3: CATSTGQNQPQHF
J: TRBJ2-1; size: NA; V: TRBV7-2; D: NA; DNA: TGTGCCAGCAGCTTGCAGGTAGGCAATGAGCAGTTCTTC; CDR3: CASSLQVGNEQFF
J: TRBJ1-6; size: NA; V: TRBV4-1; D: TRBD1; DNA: TGCGCCAGCAGCCAATCATCCAGGGGGCCCGATTCACCCCTCCACTTT; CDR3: CASSQSSRGPDSPLHF
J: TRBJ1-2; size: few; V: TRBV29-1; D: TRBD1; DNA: TGCAGCGAAGGGGGCGGCTACACCTTC; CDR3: CSEGGGYTF
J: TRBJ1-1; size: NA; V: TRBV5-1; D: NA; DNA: TGCGCCAGCAGCTGGGAGGGAGGGGACACTGAAGCTTTCTTT; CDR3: CASSWEGGDTEAFF
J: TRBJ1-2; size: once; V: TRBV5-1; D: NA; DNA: TGCGCCAGCTCCAACCCTGGACTGGCTGCTTTAGATGGCTACACCTTC; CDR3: CASSNPGLAALDGYTF
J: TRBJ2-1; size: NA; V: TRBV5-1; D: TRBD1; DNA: TGCGCCAGCAGCCCGGACAGGGCGGATGAGCAGTTCTTC; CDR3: CASSPDRADEQFF
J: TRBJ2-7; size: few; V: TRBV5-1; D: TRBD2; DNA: TGCGCCAGCAGCTTGTGGACTAGCGGCTTCTACGAGCAGTACTTC; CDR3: CASSLWTSGFYEQYF
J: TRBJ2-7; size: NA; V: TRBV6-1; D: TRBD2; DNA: TGTGCCAGCAGTGAAGGACTAGCGCGGGGGGTCTACGAGCAGTACTTC; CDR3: CASSEGLARGVYEQYF
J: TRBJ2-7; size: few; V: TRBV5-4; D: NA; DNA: TGTGCCAGCAGCTTGGTGGGGGGACTGGCTTCCTACGAGCAGTACTTC; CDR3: CASSLVGGLASYEQYF
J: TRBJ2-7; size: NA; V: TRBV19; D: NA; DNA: TGTGCCAGTAGTCCCACAGGGAACGAGCAGTACTTC; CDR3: CASSPTGNEQYF
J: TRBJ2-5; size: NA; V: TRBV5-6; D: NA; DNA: TGTGCCAGCAGCTTGACAGAAGGGGCCCAGTACTTC; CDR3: CASSLTEGAQYF
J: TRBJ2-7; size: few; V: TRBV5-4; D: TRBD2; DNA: TGTGCCAGCAGCTATTTAGCGGGGCTATCCTACGAGCAGTACTTC; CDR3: CASSYLAGLSYEQYF
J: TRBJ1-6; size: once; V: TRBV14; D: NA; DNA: TGTGCCAGCAGCCAAGACATAGGGAGGGTGAATTCACCCCTCCACTTT; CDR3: CASSQDIGRVNSPLHF
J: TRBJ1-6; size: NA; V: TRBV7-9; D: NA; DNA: TGTGCCAGCAGCTCCGGGACCGGGGGTCGGTCACCCCTCCACTTT; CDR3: CASSSGTGGRSPLHF
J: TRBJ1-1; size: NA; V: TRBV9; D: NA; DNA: TGTGCCAGCAGCGTAGTCGCAGGCGCAAGACTATCTACTGAAGCTTTCTTT; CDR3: CASSVVAGARLSTEAFF
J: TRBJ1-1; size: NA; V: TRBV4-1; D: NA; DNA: TGCGCCAGCAGCCTACCGGGAAGCACTGAAGCTTTCTTT; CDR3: CASSLPGSTEAFF
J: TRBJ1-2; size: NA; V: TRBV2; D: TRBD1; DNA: TGTGCCAGCATGGGAGACAGGGGAGTAGGTGGCTACACCTTC; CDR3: CASMGDRGVGGYTF
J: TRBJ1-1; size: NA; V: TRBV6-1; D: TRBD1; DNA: TGTGCCAGCACGGCAGGGGGGACCACTGAAGCTTTCTTT; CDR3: CASTAGGTTEAFF
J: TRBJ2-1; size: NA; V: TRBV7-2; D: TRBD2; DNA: TGTGCCAGCAGCTTAAACGTTAGACTAGCGGGCGGTGAGCAGTTCTTC; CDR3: CASSLNVRLAGGEQFF
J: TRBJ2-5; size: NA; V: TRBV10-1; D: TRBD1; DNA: TGCGCCAGCAGCTCGGACAGGGTTGGGACCCAGTACTTC; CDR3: CASSSDRVGTQYF
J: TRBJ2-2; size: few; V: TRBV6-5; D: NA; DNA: TGTGCCAGCACGCGGGACAGCGCCACCGGGGAGCTGTTTTTT; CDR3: CASTRDSATGELFF
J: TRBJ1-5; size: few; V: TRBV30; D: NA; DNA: TGTGCCTGGAGTCATCAGGGTGGCAATCAGCCCCAGCATTTT; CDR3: CAWSHQGGNQPQHF
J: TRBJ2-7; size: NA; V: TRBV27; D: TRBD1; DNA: TGTGCCAGCAGTTCCCCCCGGACAGGGACCTACGAGCAGTACTTC; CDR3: CASSSPRTGTYEQYF
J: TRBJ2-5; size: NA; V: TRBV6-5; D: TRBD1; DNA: TGTGCCAGCAGGCCTTTACAGGGGTGGCAAGAGACCCAGTACTTC; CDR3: CASRPLQGWQETQYF
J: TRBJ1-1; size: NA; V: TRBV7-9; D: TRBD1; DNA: TGTGCCAGCAGCTTAGGGGGACAGGGGCCGAACACTGAAGCTTTCTTT; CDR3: CASSLGGQGPNTEAFF
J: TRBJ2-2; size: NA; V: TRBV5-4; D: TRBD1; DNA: TGTGCCAGCAGCTCAGAGCCCGGGACAGCCAACACCGGGGAGCTGTTTTTT; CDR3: CASSSEPGTANTGELFF
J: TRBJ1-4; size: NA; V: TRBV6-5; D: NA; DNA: TGTGCCAGCAGTTACTCGAAGTTCGGGGGGCAAAAACTGTTTTTT; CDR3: CASSYSKFGGQKLFF
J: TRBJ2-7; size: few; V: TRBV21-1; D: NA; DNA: TGTGCCAGCAGCAGGTGGGGATTACAGGGGCAGTACTTC; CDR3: CASSRWGLQGQYF
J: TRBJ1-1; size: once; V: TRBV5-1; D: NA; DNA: TGCGCCAGCAGCTTGGCTGGGGGGGCCGACACTGAAGCTTTCTTT; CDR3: CASSLAGGADTEAFF
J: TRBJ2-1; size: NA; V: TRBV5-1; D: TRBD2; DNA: TGCGCCAGCAGCTCCCTGGCTCAAGCGGGGGGATACAATGAGCAGTTCTTC; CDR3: CASSSLAQAGGYNEQFF
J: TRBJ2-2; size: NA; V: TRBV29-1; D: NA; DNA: TGCAGCGTTGACCTCGGGAACACCGGGGAGCTGTTTTTT; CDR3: CSVDLGNTGELFF
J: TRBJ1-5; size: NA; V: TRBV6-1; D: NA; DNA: TGTGCCAGCAGTGAGTCAGCGACTCCCCCTAATCTCAATCAGCCCCAGCATTTT; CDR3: CASSESATPPNLNQPQHF
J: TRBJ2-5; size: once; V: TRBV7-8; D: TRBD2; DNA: TGTGCCAGCAGCTCTAGCGGGCCTAGCGGCGGAGAGACCCAGTACTTC; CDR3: CASSSSGPSGGETQYF
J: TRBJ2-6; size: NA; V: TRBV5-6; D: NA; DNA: TGTGCCAGCAGCTTTTTGTCGCAACAGGGTTTCCTGACTTTC; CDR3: CASSFLSQQGFLTF
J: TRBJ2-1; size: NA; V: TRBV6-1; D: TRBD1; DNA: TGTGCCAGCAGCGAAAGGGGCAAAGGGGGCTCCGAGGAGTTCTTC; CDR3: CASSERGKGGSEEFF
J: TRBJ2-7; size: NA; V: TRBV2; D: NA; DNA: TGTGCCAGCAGTGAACCCTTTAACTACGAGCAGTACTTC; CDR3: CASSEPFNYEQYF
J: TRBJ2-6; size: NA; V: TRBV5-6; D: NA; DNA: TGTGCCAGCAGCTTCGGCTCTGGGGCCAACGTCCTGACTTTC; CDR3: CASSFGSGANVLTF
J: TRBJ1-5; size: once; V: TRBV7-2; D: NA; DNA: TGTGCCAGCAGCTTAAACTTCCCGGGGAAGAATCAGCCCCAGCATTTT; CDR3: CASSLNFPGKNQPQHF
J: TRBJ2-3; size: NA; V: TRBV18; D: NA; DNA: TGTGCCAGCTCAGCAACCCCTCTACAGGTCCACACAGATACGCAGTATTTT; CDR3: CASSATPLQVHTDTQYF
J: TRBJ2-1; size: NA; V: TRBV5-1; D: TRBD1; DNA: TGCGCCAGCAGCTTGGGGACAGGGACTGCCTACAATGAGCAGTTCTTC; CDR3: CASSLGTGTAYNEQFF
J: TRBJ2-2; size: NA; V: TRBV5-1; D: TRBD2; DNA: TGCGCCAGCAGCCCACCCAGCGGGGGGTCCACCGGGGAGCTGTTTTTT; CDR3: CASSPPSGGSTGELFF
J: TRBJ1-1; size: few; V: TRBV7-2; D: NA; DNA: TGTGCCAGCAGCTTAGTCGGCCGGCTGAGCGGGACTGAAGCTTTCTTT; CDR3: CASSLVGRLSGTEAFF
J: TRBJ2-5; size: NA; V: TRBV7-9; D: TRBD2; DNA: TGTGCCAGCACCCGAACTAGCGGCCGGGAGACCCAGTACTTC; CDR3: CASTRTSGRETQYF
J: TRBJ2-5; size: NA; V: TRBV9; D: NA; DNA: TGTGCCAGCAGCGTACAACCAGGGGTCGGAGAGACCCAGTACTTC; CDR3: CASSVQPGVGETQYF
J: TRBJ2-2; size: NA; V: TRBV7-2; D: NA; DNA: TGTGCCAGCAGCTCCCCGCGGGGCTACACCGGGGAGCTGTTTTTT; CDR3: CASSSPRGYTGELFF
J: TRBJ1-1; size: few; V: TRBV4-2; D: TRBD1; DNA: TGTGCCAGCAGCTGGGGACAGCGGGCTGAAGCTTTCTTT; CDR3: CASSWGQRAEAFF
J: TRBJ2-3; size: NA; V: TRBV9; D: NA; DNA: TGTGCCAGCAGCGGGACAGTTCCGGGCACAGATACGCAGTATTTT; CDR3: CASSGTVPGTDTQYF
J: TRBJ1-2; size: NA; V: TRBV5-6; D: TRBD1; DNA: TGTGCCAGCAGCTTACAGGGGGCAGGAGGCTACACCTTC; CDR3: CASSLQGAGGYTF
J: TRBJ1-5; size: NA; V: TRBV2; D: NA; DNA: TGTGCCAGCAGTCGTCTGGTCAGTAGCAATCAGCCCCAGCATTTT; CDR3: CASSRLVSSNQPQHF
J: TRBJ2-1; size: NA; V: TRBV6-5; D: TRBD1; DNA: TGTGCCAGCAGCCTAGGACAGGGCCCATACAATGAGCAGTTCTTC; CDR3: CASSLGQGPYNEQFF
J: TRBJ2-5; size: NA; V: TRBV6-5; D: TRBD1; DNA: TGTGCCAGCAGTTACTCAGGCAGGGGGCGCGGAGAGACCCAGTACTTC; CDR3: CASSYSGRGRGETQYF
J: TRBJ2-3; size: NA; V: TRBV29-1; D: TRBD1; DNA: TGCAGCGTTGGGGACAGGGATAGAACAGATACGCAGTATTTT; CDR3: CSVGDRDRTDTQYF
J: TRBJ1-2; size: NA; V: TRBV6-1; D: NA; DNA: TGTGCCAGCACTAGGACAGTCCCCGGTCTCTATGGCTACACCTTC; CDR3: CASTRTVPGLYGYTF
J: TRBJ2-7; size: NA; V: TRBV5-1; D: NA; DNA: TGCGCCAGCAGCTTGGACAGAGTTAGGGAGCAGTACTTC; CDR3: CASSLDRVREQYF
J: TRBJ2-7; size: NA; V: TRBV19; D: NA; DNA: TGTGCCACCAGGACATCGACCTACGAGCAGTACTTC; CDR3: CATRTSTYEQYF
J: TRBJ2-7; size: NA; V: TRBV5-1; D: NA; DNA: TGCGCCAGCAGCGTCCAGACTAGACCGCCCTACGAGCAGTACTTC; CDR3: CASSVQTRPPYEQYF